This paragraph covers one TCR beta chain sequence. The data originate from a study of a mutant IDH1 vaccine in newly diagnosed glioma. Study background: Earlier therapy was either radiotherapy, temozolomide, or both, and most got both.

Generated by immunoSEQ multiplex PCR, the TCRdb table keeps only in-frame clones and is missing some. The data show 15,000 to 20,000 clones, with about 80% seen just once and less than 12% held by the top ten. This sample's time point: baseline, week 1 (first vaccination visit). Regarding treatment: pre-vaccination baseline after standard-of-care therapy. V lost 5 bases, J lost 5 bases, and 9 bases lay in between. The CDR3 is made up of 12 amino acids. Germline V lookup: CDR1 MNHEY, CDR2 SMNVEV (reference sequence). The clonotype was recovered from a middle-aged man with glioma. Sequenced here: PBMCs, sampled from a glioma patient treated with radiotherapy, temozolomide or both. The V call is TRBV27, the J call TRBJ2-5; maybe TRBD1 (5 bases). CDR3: CASSHSGETQYF. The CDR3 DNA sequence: TGTGCCAGCAGTCATTCAGGGGAGACCCAGTACTTC.